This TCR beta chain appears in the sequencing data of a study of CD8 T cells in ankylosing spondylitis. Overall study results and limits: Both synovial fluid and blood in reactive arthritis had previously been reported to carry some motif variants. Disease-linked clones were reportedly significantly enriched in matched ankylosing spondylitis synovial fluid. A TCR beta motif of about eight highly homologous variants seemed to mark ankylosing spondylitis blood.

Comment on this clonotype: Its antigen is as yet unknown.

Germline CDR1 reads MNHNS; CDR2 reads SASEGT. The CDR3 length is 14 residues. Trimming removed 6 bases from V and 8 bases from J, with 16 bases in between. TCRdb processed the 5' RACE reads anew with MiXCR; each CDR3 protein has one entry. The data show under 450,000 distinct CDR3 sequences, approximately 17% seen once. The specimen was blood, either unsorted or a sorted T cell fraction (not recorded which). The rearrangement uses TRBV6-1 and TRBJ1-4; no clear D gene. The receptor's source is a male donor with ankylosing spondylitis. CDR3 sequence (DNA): TGTGCCAGCAGAACCACACGGCAGAGCGAAAAACTGTTTTTT. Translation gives CASRTTRQSEKLFF.